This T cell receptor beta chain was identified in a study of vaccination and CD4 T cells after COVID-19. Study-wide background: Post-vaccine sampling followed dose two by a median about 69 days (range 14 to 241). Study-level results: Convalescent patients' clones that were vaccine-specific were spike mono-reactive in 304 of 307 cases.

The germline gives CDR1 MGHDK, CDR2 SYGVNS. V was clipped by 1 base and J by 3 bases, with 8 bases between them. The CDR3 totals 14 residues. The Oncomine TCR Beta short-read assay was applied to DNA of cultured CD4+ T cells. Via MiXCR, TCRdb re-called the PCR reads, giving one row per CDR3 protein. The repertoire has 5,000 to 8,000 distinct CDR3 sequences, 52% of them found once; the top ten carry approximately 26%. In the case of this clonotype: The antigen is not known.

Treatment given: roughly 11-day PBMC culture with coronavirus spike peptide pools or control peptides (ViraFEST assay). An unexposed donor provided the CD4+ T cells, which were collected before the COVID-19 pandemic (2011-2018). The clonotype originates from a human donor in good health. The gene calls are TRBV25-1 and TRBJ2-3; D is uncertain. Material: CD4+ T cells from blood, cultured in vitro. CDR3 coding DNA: TGTGCCAGCAGTGAATCAAGGCCGACAGATACGCAGTATTTT. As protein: CASSESRPTDTQYF. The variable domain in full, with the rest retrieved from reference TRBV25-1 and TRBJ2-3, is EADIYQTPRYLVIGTGKKITLECSQTMGHDKMYWYQQDPGMELHLIHYSYGVNSTEKGDLSSESTVSRIRTEHFPLTLESARPSHTSQYLCASSESRPTDTQYFGPGTRLTVL.